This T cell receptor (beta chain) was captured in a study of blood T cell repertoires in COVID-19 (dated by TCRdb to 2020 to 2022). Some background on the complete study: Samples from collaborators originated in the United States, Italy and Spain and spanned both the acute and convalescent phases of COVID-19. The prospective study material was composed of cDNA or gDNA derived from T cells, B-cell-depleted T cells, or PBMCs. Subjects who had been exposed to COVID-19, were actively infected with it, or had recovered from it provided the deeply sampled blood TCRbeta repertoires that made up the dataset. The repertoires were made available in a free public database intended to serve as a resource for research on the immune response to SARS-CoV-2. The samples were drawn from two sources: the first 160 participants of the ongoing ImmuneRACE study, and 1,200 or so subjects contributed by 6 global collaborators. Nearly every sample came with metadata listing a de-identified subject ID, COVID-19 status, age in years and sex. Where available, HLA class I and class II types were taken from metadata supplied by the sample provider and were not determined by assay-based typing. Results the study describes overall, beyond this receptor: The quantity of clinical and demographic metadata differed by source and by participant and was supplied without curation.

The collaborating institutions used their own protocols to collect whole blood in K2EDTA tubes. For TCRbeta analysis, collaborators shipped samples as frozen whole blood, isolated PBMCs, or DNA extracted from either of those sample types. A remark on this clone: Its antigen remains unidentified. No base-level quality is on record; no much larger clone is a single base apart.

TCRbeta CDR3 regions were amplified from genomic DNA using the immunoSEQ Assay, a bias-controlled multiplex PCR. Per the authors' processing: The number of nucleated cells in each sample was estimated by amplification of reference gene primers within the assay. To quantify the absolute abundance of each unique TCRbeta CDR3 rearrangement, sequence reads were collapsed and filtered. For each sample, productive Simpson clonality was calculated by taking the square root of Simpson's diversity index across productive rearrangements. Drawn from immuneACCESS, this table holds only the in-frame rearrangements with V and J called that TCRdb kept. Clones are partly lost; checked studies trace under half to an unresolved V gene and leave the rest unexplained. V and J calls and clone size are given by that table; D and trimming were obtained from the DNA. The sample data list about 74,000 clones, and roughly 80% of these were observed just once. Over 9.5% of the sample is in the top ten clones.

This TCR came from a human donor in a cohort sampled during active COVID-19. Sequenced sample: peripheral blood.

The DNA sequence follows: TGTGCCAGCAGTTCGGACAGGGGGCATCAGCCCCAGCATTTT. Translated, this gives CASSSDRGHQPQHF. The rearranged segments are TRBV6-2 or TRBV6-3 and TRBJ1-5; 11 nucleotides in the junction match TRBD1. Trimming leaves V shorter by 4 bases and J shorter by 5 bases, with the junction holding 1 base beyond the gene matches. From its cysteine to its phenylalanine, the CDR3 spans 14 amino acids. Only the CDR3 region is kept as DNA, spanning 42 bases read in frame from base 1. The CDR1 and CDR2 encoded by the germline V gene are MNHEY and SVGEGT.